This TCR beta chain was obtained from a study of blood T cell repertoires in COVID-19. The wider study: COVID-19 samples, acute and convalescent, were from the United States, Italy and Spain. The analysed material was cDNA or gDNA that came from T cells, B-cell-depleted T cells, or PBMCs.

CDR1 is MGHRA and CDR2 is YSYEKL in the germline V gene. V lost 0 bases to trimming and J lost 3 bases; unmatched junction nucleotides: 11. The CDR3 runs to 19 residues. This clone occurred a few times. Sequencing used immunoSEQ multiplex PCR; TCRdb keeps in-frame clones, though not all of them. The repertoire holds 200,000 to 250,000 clones, with approximately 86% as singletons. Participants spanned ages about 18 to 100 years and resided in about two dozen US areas. Participants' reported clinical history set cohort assignment. Input material: PBMCs or T cells enriched from blood (not recorded which). The J gene is TRBJ2-5, the V gene TRBV4-1; 12 nucleotides match TRBD2. The receptor comes from a woman aged 30 to 39 with acute COVID-19. The chain's CDR3 is CASSQELAAGLAGEETQYF. As DNA, the CDR3 is TGCGCCAGCAGCCAAGAACTGGCCGCGGGACTAGCGGGCGAAGAGACCCAGTACTTC.